The next 28 T cell receptor beta chains were all read from a single sample in a study of blood T cell repertoires in COVID-19. Some clones are missing from TCRdb's copy, which holds only in-frame ones; the method was immunoSEQ multiplex PCR. The repertoire holds about 150,000 clones, with approximately 83% as singletons. Sequenced input: peripheral blood. The origin of the receptors is a woman in her sixties with acute or convalescent COVID-19.

This clone appeared a single time. The chain carries TRBV10-3 and TRBJ2-7, with D perhaps TRBD1 (6 bases). The CDR3 totals 13 residues. From germline, CDR1 is ENHRY and CDR2 SYGVKD. V lost 8 bases and J lost 7, with 18 bases in between. The CDR3 nucleotides read TGTGCCATCGGCGCCCGGACAGATAGAGAGCAGTACTTC. Residues: CAIGARTDREQYF.

The V gene is TRBV6-5, the J gene TRBJ2-1; TRBD1 matches 7 bases. Germline V CDR1 and CDR2: MNHEY, SVGAGI. CDR3 length: 16 residues. The junction had 2 bases not matched to a gene; V was cut back by 0 bases and J by 0 bases. The CDR3 region is CASSYSAGGSYNEQFF. CDR3 DNA sequence: TGTGCCAGCAGTTACTCGGCAGGGGGCTCCTACAATGAGCAGTTCTTC.

The chain carries TRBV5-4 and TRBJ1-2; the D is unclear. The V gene's germline CDR1 is SGHNT and CDR2 YYREEE (reference sequence). Trimming stripped 5 bases from V and 1 base from J, with 3 bases between. CDR3 length: 11 residues. The CDR3, as DNA: TGTGCCAGCAGACTTAACTATGGCTACACCTTC. This codes for CASRLNYGYTF.

V is TRBV30 and J is TRBJ1-1; tentative D call: TRBD1 (6 bases). The length of the CDR3 is 13 residues. Germline V lookup: CDR1 GTSNPN, CDR2 SVGIG (reference sequence). With 5 bases removed from V and 0 bases from J, the gap between germline ends came to 10 bases. CDR3 sequence (DNA): TGTGCCTGGGTAGGACAGTTGAACACTGAAGCTTTCTTT. This gives the protein CAWVGQLNTEAFF.

The chain carries TRBV18 and TRBJ1-2; D is undetermined. The germline CDR1 and CDR2 sequences are KGHSH and LQKENI. This CDR3 spans 18 amino acids. V shed 3 bases and J shed 4 bases, with 24 bases lying between them. CDR3 loop: CASSPDLGQSGGGYGYTF. CDR3 nucleotides: TGTGCCAGCTCACCGGACCTTGGGCAGTCCGGTGGAGGCTATGGCTACACCTTC.

V gene TRBV5-1 combines with J gene TRBJ1-3; D gene ambiguous. Germline V gives CDR1 SGHRS, CDR2 YFSETQ. The CDR3 has 17 amino acids. V was cut by 0 bases and J by 4 bases, with 17 bases left in between. The DNA of the CDR3 is TGCGCCAGCAGCTTGGATCGTTCGATACTTCCCGGAAACACCATATATTTT. The encoded protein is CASSLDRSILPGNTIYF.

The rearrangement joins TRBV7-8 to TRBJ1-6; D remains ambiguous. V lost 5 bases, J lost 0 bases, and 8 bases lay in between. This CDR3 comprises 15 residues. Germline V lookup: CDR1 SGHVS, CDR2 FQNEAQ. The CDR3 sequence is CASSARDSYNSPLHF. CDR3 DNA: TGTGCCAGCAGCGCCCGGGACTCCTATAATTCACCCCTCCACTTT.

The genes are TRBV7-9 and TRBJ2-1, with 10 bases matching TRBD2. The CDR3 consists of 19 residues. V gave up 2 bases and J gave up 1 base; unmatched junction bases: 11. Looked up from germline, CDR1 is SEHNR and CDR2 is FQNEAQ (reference sequence). CDR3 region: CASSLSPQRGGRSYNEQFF. CDR3 DNA: TGTGCCAGCAGCTTATCCCCTCAGCGGGGGGGCCGATCCTACAATGAGCAGTTCTTC.

This chain links TRBV5-4 with TRBJ2-5, with 7 bases identical to TRBD2. V gave up 4 bases and J gave up 5 bases; unmatched junction bases: 8. CDR3 size: 14 residues. Germline CDR1 is SGHNT and CDR2 is YYREEE (reference sequence). CDR3: CASSPPGEGETQYF. DNA for the CDR3: TGTGCCAGCAGCCCCCCGGGGGAGGGGGAGACCCAGTACTTC.

The J gene is TRBJ1-6, the V gene TRBV6-1; D is possibly TRBD1 (5 bases). V dropped 1 base and J dropped 0 bases, with 10 bases sitting between them. The CDR3 length is 17 residues. Germline assignment: CDR1 MNHNS and CDR2 SASEGT. The CDR3 loop is CASSEVQGISYNSPLHF. CDR3 bases: TGTGCCAGCAGTGAAGTCCAGGGTATCTCCTATAATTCACCCCTCCACTTT.

On this clone itself: At one of its ends the junction is not consistent with the germline gene, which may arise from a read error. The CDR3 sequence: CARSRAGEGTGELFF. The CDR3 DNA reads as TGCGCCCGCAGCCGAGCGGGGGAGGGCACCGGGGAGCTGTTTTTT. This rearrangement joins TRBV4-1 to TRBJ2-2; 8 bases fit TRBD2. This CDR3 has 15 residues. CDR1 is MGHRA and CDR2 is YSYEKL in the germline V gene.

The V gene is TRBV5-4, the J gene TRBJ1-2; D not certain. Trimming removed 7 bases at V and 7 bases at J, with 23 bases between. Germline V lookup: CDR1 SGHNT, CDR2 YYREEE (reference sequence). The length of the CDR3 is 15 residues. The CDR3 sequence is CASHEEAPGSSGYTF. The CDR3 DNA sequence: TGTGCCAGCCACGAAGAAGCACCAGGCAGCTCTGGCTACACCTTC.

There are a few counts of this clone. The chain joins TRBV19 to TRBJ2-2; perhaps TRBD1 as D (6 bases). CDR3 length: 16 amino acids. The germline V gene encodes CDR1 LNHDA and CDR2 SQIVND (reference sequence). The V end was cut by 0 bases, the J end by 5 bases, with 13 bases between. CDR3 in DNA: TGTGCCAGTAGTATAGATGGGGGACATATGACCGGGGAGCTGTTTTTT. It is translated as CASSIDGGHMTGELFF. The full variable domain, completed using reference TRBV19 and TRBJ2-2, is DGGITQSPKYLFRKEGQNVTLSCEQNLNHDAMYWYRQDPGQGLRLIYYSQIVNDFQKGDIAEGYSVSREKKESFPLTVTSAQKNPTAFYLCASSIDGGHMTGELFFGEGSRLTVL.

This chain links TRBV7-8 with TRBJ2-5; TRBD2 matches at 9 bases. CDR3 length: 15 amino acids. V shed 2 bases and J 5 bases; nucleotides not matched to a gene: 6. CDR1 SGHVS and CDR2 FQNEAQ come from the germline V gene. CDR3 residues: CASSLRAGGPETQYF. The CDR3, as DNA: TGTGCCAGCAGCTTAAGGGCGGGGGGGCCTGAGACCCAGTACTTC.

V is TRBV7-3 and J is TRBJ1-1, with no clear D. Trimming removed 6 bases from V and 1 base from J, with 9 bases in between. Germline V CDR1 and CDR2: SGHTA, FQGTGA. CDR3 size: 13 residues. The CDR3 DNA reads as TGTGCCAGCAGTCAGGACTCGAACACTGAAGCTTTCTTT. This codes for CASSQDSNTEAFF. Together with reference TRBV7-3 and TRBJ1-1, the CDR3 gives the full variable domain: GAGVSQTPSNKVTEKGKYVELRCDPISGHTALYWYRQSLGQGPEFLIYFQGTGAADDSGLPNDRFFAVRPEGSVSTLKIQRTERGDSAVYLCASSQDSNTEAFFGQGTRLTVV.

V and J are TRBV19 and TRBJ1-6, with 7 positions matching TRBD1. The J segment lost 5 bases and the V segment lost 8 bases, leaving 6 bases of the junction unmatched. The CDR3 extends over 14 amino acids. Per the germline V gene, CDR1 is LNHDA and CDR2 is SQIVND (reference sequence). The CDR3 sequence is CASRPGTDNSPLHF. CDR3 coding DNA: TGTGCCAGTCGACCCGGGACAGATAATTCACCCCTCCACTTT. Based on the CDR3 plus reference TRBV19 and TRBJ1-6, the full variable domain is DGGITQSPKYLFRKEGQNVTLSCEQNLNHDAMYWYRQDPGQGLRLIYYSQIVNDFQKGDIAEGYSVSREKKESFPLTVTSAQKNPTAFYLCASRPGTDNSPLHFGNGTRLTVT.

This clone was seen only once. This chain connects TRBV27 to TRBJ1-5; TRBD1 is a possible D gene (6 bases). Germline loops: CDR1 MNHEY, CDR2 SMNVEV (reference sequence). The CDR3 contains 14 residues. Trimming stripped 4 bases from V and 4 bases from J, with 11 bases between. CDR3 sequence reads: CASSSTGLNQPQHF. The DNA for the CDR3 is TGTGCCAGCAGTTCTACAGGGTTAAATCAGCCCCAGCATTTT.

V is TRBV5-1 and J is TRBJ1-1; 7 nucleotides match TRBD1. Germline trimming cut 4 bases from V and 8 bases from J; bases unmatched to any gene: 8. This CDR3 is built from 13 residues. Germline V gene sequence: CDR1 SGHRS, CDR2 YFSETQ. The CDR3 is CASSGTGDLEAFF. The CDR3 coding sequence is TGCGCCAGCAGCGGAACAGGGGACTTGGAAGCTTTCTTT.

The gene calls are TRBV4-2 and TRBJ2-2, with a possible D match to TRBD1 (5 bases). The germline V and J ends were trimmed by 4 bases and 1 base, with 10 bases remaining between them. CDR1 is LGHNA, CDR2 YNFKEQ, per germline. CDR3 length: 15 amino acids. The chain's CDR3 is CASSLGVLNTGELFF. Here the CDR3 DNA reads TGTGCCAGCAGCCTAGGGGTTTTGAACACCGGGGAGCTGTTTTTT.

The chain combines TRBV5-1 with TRBJ1-2; no clear D gene. Germline V gene lookup returns CDR1 SGHRS and CDR2 YFSETQ. This CDR3 has 14 amino acids. The V end lost 1 base, the J end lost 5 bases, and 12 bases lay between the germline ends. CDR3 DNA: TGCGCCAGCAGCTTGTCTCCAGGAGGATATGGCTACACCTTC. It yields the protein CASSLSPGGYGYTF. Variable domain in full (rest from reference TRBV5-1 and TRBJ1-2): KAGVTQTPRYLIKTRGQQVTLSCSPISGHRSVSWYQQTPGQGLQFLFEYFSETQRNKGNFPGRFSGRQFSNSRSEMNVSTLELGDSALYLCASSLSPGGYGYTFGSGTRLTVV.

This clone was picked up a small number of times. The chain carries TRBV15 and TRBJ1-1; D is perhaps TRBD1 (6 bases). Germline V gives CDR1 LNHNV, CDR2 YYDKDF (reference sequence). CDR3 length: 15 residues. V was pared by 0 bases and J by 5 bases, with 13 bases between. The CDR3 sequence: CATSRDAGARTEAFF. Here the CDR3 DNA reads TGTGCCACCAGCAGAGATGCAGGGGCGCGAACTGAAGCTTTCTTT. The complete variable domain, with remaining parts taken from reference TRBV15 and TRBJ1-1, reads DAMVIQNPRYQVTQFGKPVTLSCSQTLNHNVMYWYQQKSSQAPKLLFHYYDKDFNNEADTPDNFQSRRPNTSFCFLDIRSPGLGDTAMYLCATSRDAGARTEAFFGQGTRLTVV.

The chain has TRBV16 and TRBJ2-3, with 7 nucleotides matching TRBD2. The CDR3 spans 11 residues. Germline lookup yields CDR1 KGHSY and CDR2 FQNENV. V shed 4 bases and J 8 bases; nucleotides not matched to a gene: 0. The CDR3 is CASSPGGTQYF. The CDR3 bases are TGTGCCAGCAGCCCGGGAGGTACGCAGTATTTT. The whole variable domain, remainder taken from reference TRBV16 and TRBJ2-3, is GEEVAQTPKHLVRGEGQKAKLYCAPIKGHSYVFWYQQVLKNEFKFLISFQNENVFDETGMPKERFSAKCLPNSPCSLEIQATKLEDSAVYFCASSPGGTQYFGPGTRLTVL.

The V and J genes are TRBV6-2 or TRBV6-3 and TRBJ2-7, with TRBD2 matching 12 bases. V shed 5 bases and J 1 base; nucleotides not matched to a gene: 6. The CDR3 covers 16 residues. CDR1 and CDR2 (germline): MNHEY, SVGEGT. CDR3 DNA sequence: TGTGCCAGCAGTCCAGGACTAGCGGGGAAATCCTACGAGCAGTACGTC. Amino acids: CASSPGLAGKSYEQYV.

V usage is TRBV3-1 (or the pseudogene TRBV3-2) and J usage is TRBJ2-1, with 8 positions matching TRBD1. From germline, CDR1 is LGHDT and CDR2 YNNKEL (reference sequence). The CDR3 contains 17 residues. After removal of 0 bases from V and 10 bases from J, the junction contained 14 bases not matched to a gene. The CDR3 loop reads CASSQEGTPGQGSEQFF. The CDR3 DNA sequence: TGTGCCAGCAGCCAAGAGGGGACGCCAGGACAGGGAAGCGAGCAGTTCTTC.

This clone was detected only once. The gene calls are TRBV4-1 and TRBJ2-2; TRBD1 might be the D (5 bases). Trimming shortened V by 4 bases and J by 0 bases, and 9 bases separated the two germline ends. Germline V gene lookup returns CDR1 MGHRA and CDR2 YSYEKL. The CDR3 has 15 residues. Here the CDR3 reads CASSRGSPNTGELFF. The CDR3 coding sequence is TGCGCCAGCAGCCGGGGCAGTCCGAACACCGGGGAGCTGTTTTTT.

The rearrangement joins TRBV9 to TRBJ2-3, with D tentatively TRBD1 (5 bases). V lost 4 bases and J 0 bases, leaving 15 bases between the germline ends. The CDR3 consists of 16 residues. CDR1 SGDLS and CDR2 YYNGEE come from the germline V gene. Here the CDR3 DNA reads TGTGCCAGCAGCTTGAGACAGTCTTTAAGCACAGATACGCAGTATTTT. This translates into CASSLRQSLSTDTQYF.

The chain links TRBV30 to TRBJ1-4; no reliable D call. The CDR3 consists of 14 residues. V was cut by 3 bases and J by 4 bases, with 12 bases left in between. Germline V gene lookup returns CDR1 GTSNPN and CDR2 SVGIG (reference sequence). The CDR3 protein is CAWSEGLINEKLFF. DNA of the CDR3: TGTGCCTGGAGCGAAGGACTGATTAATGAAAAACTGTTTTTT.

The rearrangement links TRBV28 to TRBJ1-2; D remains unclear. The CDR3 extends over 17 amino acids. Germline V gene sequence: CDR1 MDHEN, CDR2 SYDVKM. Deletions cut 3 bases from V and 1 base from J, with 18 bases between. The CDR3 is CASSFGLKVPRNYGYTF. For the CDR3, the DNA is TGTGCCAGCAGTTTCGGACTCAAGGTCCCACGTAACTATGGCTACACCTTC.